This TCR beta chain was profiled in a study of identical twins. Germline CDR1 is LNHDA and CDR2 is SQIVND (reference sequence). The CDR3 sequence is 14 residues long. Between the trimmed V and J ends, which lost 9 bases and 0 bases, there was a span of 14 bases. This clonotype appeared a few times. Its specificity is unknown. Study-level results: Excess twin sharing in beta out-of-frame sequences was weaker. The study found that models underestimated out-of-frame TCR alpha sharing in monozygotic twins. Cord blood's abundant beta clonotypes had fewer insertions, unlike memory repertoires.

A universal primer site was created by template switching, with the cDNA bearing unique molecular identifiers. TCRdb re-analysed the 5' RACE reads in MiXCR, keeping a single row per CDR3 protein. The sample has about 700,000 distinct CDR3 sequences, about 9.4% seen once. This sample was shared with a second study, whose subject was yellow fever vaccine responses in identical twins.

This TCR derives from a woman younger than 35 in good health. The chain uses TRBV19 and TRBJ1-1; D is undetermined. The material sequenced was PBMCs. CDR3: CASRTSVMNTEAFF. The CDR3 bases are TGTGCCAGCCGGACGAGCGTCATGAACACTGAAGCTTTCTTT. Full variable domain (outside the CDR3, taken from reference TRBV19 and TRBJ1-1): DGGITQSPKYLFRKEGQNVTLSCEQNLNHDAMYWYRQDPGQGLRLIYYSQIVNDFQKGDIAEGYSVSREKKESFPLTVTSAQKNPTAFYLCASRTSVMNTEAFFGQGTRLTVV.